This T cell receptor (beta chain) is from a study of T cells in Graves' hyperthyroidism and ophthalmopathy (dated by TCRdb to between 2019 and 2020). About the full investigation: Peripheral blood was collected at initial diagnosis, before any treatment. To identify TCR V-J signatures that set the groups apart, the researchers used a discovery cohort of about a hundred patients, made up of around 40 with Graves' ophthalmopathy and about 59 with stable Graves' hyperthyroidism. Prospective prediction of ophthalmopathy was tested in an independent validation cohort consisting of under 20 hyperthyroidism patients and around 17 patients who later progressed to ophthalmopathy. For training and testing, the 80 to 100 patients in the discovery cohort were randomly divided in a 7:3 ratio. The study also compared thyroid tissue and blood T-cell repertoires from more than five Graves' hyperthyroidism patients. After blood sampling, hyperthyroidism patients were treated with methimazole at a starting dose of 30 mg daily, and ophthalmopathy patients were treated with high-dose intravenous methylprednisolone. The paper describes TCR Vbeta CDR3 sequencing of roughly 130 peripheral blood samples, made up of 40 to 45 ophthalmopathy patients, 70 to 75 hyperthyroidism patients and 17 progressor patients.

Taken from cysteine to phenylalanine, the CDR3 has 17 residues. Just the 51-base CDR3 DNA is kept, in frame starting at base 1. Ends trimmed: V by 1 base, J by 5 bases; bases unmatched to a gene: 13. The germline V gene gives CDR1 as MGHRA and CDR2 as YSYEKL. Hyperthyroidism patients were aged 18 to 65 years and newly diagnosed, with disease duration of less than 2 months. Any patient with an uncontrolled infection, another autoimmune disease, pregnancy or lactation was excluded. Diagnoses were established on the basis of clinical symptoms, serum thyroxine and TRAb, thyroid ultrasound, and orbital computed tomography. For progressor patients, blood was drawn at the first diagnosis of hyperthyroidism, before any ophthalmopathy symptoms had appeared. PBMCs were separated from roughly 9.6 ml of fresh peripheral blood using Ficoll-Paque density gradient centrifugation. Progressor patients were first diagnosed with Graves' hyperthyroidism and then developed ophthalmopathy during follow-up. Trizol reagent was used to extract total RNA, and RNA quality was then checked on an Agilent 2100 Bioanalyzer.

Study-level results and caveats: A model built on a 13 V-J signature distinguished ophthalmopathy from stable hyperthyroidism, reaching roughly 88% sensitivity and around 81% specificity in cross-validation and 80%/75% in testing. In validation, the model predicted progression to ophthalmopathy a median of about 6.8 months before onset, with roughly 68% sensitivity and roughly 79% specificity. No statistical method was used to fix the sample size in advance, and group allocation was not hidden from the investigators. Most expanded thyroid clonotypes (frequency above 0.001) were also found in blood, which suggests that blood repertoires may mirror thyroid immune responses.

Details on this clonotype: Its antigen remains unidentified. No quality values exist for individual bases; no much larger clone is one base distant.

The TCR beta CDR3 regions were amplified from RNA transcripts. For the first round of RT-PCR on the TCR CDR3, the HTBI primer set was used together with the Qiagen OneStep RT-PCR kit. Libraries were constructed in a second round of multiplex PCR, after which size selection and purification were carried out. The libraries were sequenced on an Illumina HiSeq2000 using paired-end 100 bp reads. The original methods were these. Raw data were processed with SOAPnuke, discarding reads with adapters, uncalled bases, mean Phred below 15, or no exact constant-primer or identifier match. High-quality paired reads were merged using COPE v1.2.5, and each unique nucleotide sequence was defined as a clonotype. MiTCR v1.1 was used to align the clonotypes against IMGT TRBV, TRBD and TRBJ reference segments. The analysis included only V-J combinations with a frequency above 0.0001, which together covered 98% to 99.2% of the repertoires. The TCS score was defined as F50 (clonal expansion) divided by E x V (chaos), with BLOSUM62-based TCRdist calculated between CDR3 peptides within each V-J. Welch's t-statistics and random forest reduced around 550 V-J features to 10 to 15, which were used in a naive Bayes classifier (R e1071). Starting from the raw public reads, TCRdb applied fastp trimming at Q25, assembled clones with MiXCR and retained in-frame beta chains. One record per CDR3 amino acid sequence lists the most common genes and DNA. It is TCRdb's table, rather than the study itself, that gives the V and J calls and clone size. The sample table records fewer than 900,000 distinct CDR3 sequences; over 15% of these occur just once. The top ten constitute approximately 16% of the sample.

The sample was blood. This TCR was recovered from a woman aged 50 to 60 with Graves' hyperthyroidism that later progressed to Graves' ophthalmopathy. The sequence is built from TRBV4-1 and TRBJ2-5; 7 middle bases align to TRBD2. The nucleotides are TGCGCCAGCAGCCAAGCGCCCCTTACTAGCGATCAGGAGACCCAGTACTTC. This is translated as CASSQAPLTSDQETQYF.